A selection of T cell receptor beta chains follows, all from one sample in a study of beta chain features in type 1 diabetes. TCRdb keeps only in-frame clones here, not all; method: immunoSEQ multiplex PCR. Of some 640,000 clones listed, more than 12% are singletons. Sequencing was performed on naive CD4+ T cells from blood. The receptor source for this set is a man younger than 35 with type 1 diabetes. CDR3s include the opening cysteine and the closing phenylalanine or tryptophan. The order of the fields is CDR3 length, V gene, J gene, D gene, clone size, CDR3 protein, CDR3 DNA. D genes are given only for firm matches. A clone size is listed for some rows: how often the clone was seen (once, few, many), or a class if it is expanded.

>12|TRBV2|TRBJ2-7|-|few
CASTTGAREQYF
TGTGCCAGCACCACTGGGGCCCGGGAGCAGTACTTC
>13|TRBV25-1|TRBJ2-1|-|few
CASMVSFYNEQFF
TGTGCCAGCATGGTAAGCTTCTACAATGAGCAGTTCTTC
>15|TRBV5-1|TRBJ2-7|TRBD1|few
CASTQKGQVRDEQYF
TGCGCCAGCACTCAAAAGGGACAGGTCAGGGACGAGCAGTACTTC
>15|TRBV18|TRBJ2-5|-|-
CASSPSTGNQETQYF
TGTGCCAGCTCACCGAGTACAGGGAACCAAGAGACCCAGTACTTC
>9|TRBV6-5|TRBJ1-5|-|-
CASGEPQHF
TGTGCCAGCGGGGAGCCCCAGCATTTT
>16|TRBV7-2|TRBJ2-2|-|few
CASSQTRLGYTGELFF
TGTGCCAGCAGCCAGACGAGACTAGGGTACACCGGGGAGCTGTTTTTT
>14|TRBV29-1|TRBJ2-3|-|-
CSVSPQTSEDTQYF
TGCAGCGTCTCCCCTCAGACTAGTGAAGATACGCAGTATTTT
>17|TRBV4-3|TRBJ2-3|-|few
CDSSQLVIGHSTDTQYF
TGCGACAGCAGCCAACTCGTTATCGGTCATAGCACAGATACGCAGTATTTT
>14|TRBV5-1|TRBJ2-2|-|-
CASKPGQVTGELFF
TGCGCCAGCAAACCGGGACAAGTAACCGGGGAGCTGTTTTTT
>15|TRBV10-1|TRBJ2-2|-|few
CASSGSGGYTGELFF
TGCGCCAGCAGTGGAAGCGGAGGTTACACCGGGGAGCTGTTTTTT
>14|TRBV6-5|TRBJ2-3|-|few
CASSSVKSTDTQYF
TGTGCCAGCAGTTCCGTCAAAAGCACAGATACGCAGTATTTT
>12|TRBV30|TRBJ1-1|-|-
CAWSGTAFEAFF
TGTGCCTGGAGTGGGACGGCGTTTGAAGCTTTCTTT
>16|TRBV9|TRBJ2-1|TRBD1|few
CASSVEGTANYNEQFF
TGTGCCAGCAGCGTAGAGGGGACAGCTAACTACAATGAGCAGTTCTTC
>14|TRBV15|TRBJ2-5|-|few
CATSPRDGPPTQYF
TGTGCCACCAGCCCCCGGGACGGTCCTCCGACCCAGTACTTC
>14|TRBV6-5|TRBJ2-7|-|few
CASSTPGHAYEQYF
TGTGCCAGCAGCACCCCGGGACATGCCTACGAGCAGTACTTC
>13|TRBV18|TRBJ1-2|-|-
CASSNNGADGYTF
TGTGCCAGCTCCAACAACGGGGCAGATGGCTACACCTTC
>14|TRBV11-3|TRBJ2-1|-|few
CASSLRLGDNEQFF
TGTGCCAGCAGCTTACGACTAGGTGACAATGAGCAGTTCTTC
>18|TRBV4-3|TRBJ1-4|TRBD1|-
CASSPETGVPATNEKLFF
TGCGCCAGCAGCCCCGAGACAGGGGTACCTGCAACTAATGAAAAACTGTTTTTT
>14|TRBV11-2|TRBJ1-1|TRBD1|-
CASSGRQGRTEAFF
TGTGCCAGCAGCGGCCGACAGGGAAGGACTGAAGCTTTCTTT
>16|TRBV5-1|TRBJ2-7|TRBD2|-
CASSLRAGGSIYEQYF
TGCGCCAGCAGCTTGAGAGCGGGAGGGAGCATTTACGAGCAGTACTTC
>13|TRBV30|TRBJ2-5|-|-
CAWSTDNLETQYF
TGTGCCTGGAGTACGGACAACCTGGAGACCCAGTACTTC
>14|TRBV4-3|TRBJ2-5|-|few
CASSQDRAQETQYF
TGCGCCAGCAGCCAGGACAGAGCCCAAGAGACCCAGTACTTC
>15|TRBV6-5|TRBJ1-4|TRBD1|few
CASSYGGTANEKLFF
TGTGCCAGCAGTTATGGTGGGACAGCTAATGAAAAACTGTTTTTT
>12|TRBV7-6|TRBJ2-1|-|few
CASSPRLDEQFF
TGTGCCAGCAGCCCTCGACTCGATGAGCAGTTCTTC
>12|TRBV30|TRBJ1-5|-|-
CAWTQSNQPQHF
TGTGCCTGGACCCAGAGTAATCAGCCCCAGCATTTT
>15|TRBV29-1|TRBJ2-1|-|-
CSVEGGQASYNEQFF
TGCAGCGTTGAGGGAGGACAGGCGTCCTACAATGAGCAGTTCTTC
>15|TRBV29-1|TRBJ1-2|-|few
CSVEEPQAGLYGYTF
TGCAGCGTTGAAGAACCCCAGGCCGGCCTCTATGGCTACACCTTC
>13|TRBV30|TRBJ1-4|-|few
CAWSGGGGEKLFF
TGTGCCTGGAGTGGAGGGGGTGGAGAAAAACTGTTTTTT
>14|TRBV6-5|TRBJ2-7|TRBD1|few
CASSRDRGRYEQYF
TGTGCCAGCAGTCGTGACAGGGGGCGGTACGAGCAGTACTTC
>17|TRBV18|TRBJ2-5|-|-
CASSPLISGQPQETQYF
TGTGCCAGCTCACCCCTGATAAGCGGACAGCCCCAAGAGACCCAGTACTTC
>12|TRBV10-3|TRBJ1-1|-|few
CASHTERGEAFF
TGTGCCTCCCATACGGAGCGAGGTGAAGCTTTCTTT
>12|TRBV5-1|TRBJ2-7|-|-
CASSLVGSEQYF
TGCGCCAGCAGCTTGGTGGGGTCCGAGCAGTACTTC
>16|TRBV28|TRBJ1-5|TRBD1|-
CASSFGRGLWNQPQHF
TGTGCCAGCAGTTTCGGCAGGGGGCTATGGAATCAGCCCCAGCATTTT
>15|TRBV6-5|TRBJ2-7|TRBD2|-
CASSYRTSWFGEQYF
TGTGCCAGCAGTTACCGGACTAGCTGGTTCGGCGAGCAGTACTTC
>14|TRBV9|TRBJ2-1|-|-
CASGEAPFANEQFF
TGTGCCAGCGGTGAGGCCCCCTTCGCCAATGAGCAGTTCTTC
>14|TRBV7-9|TRBJ2-1|-|-
CASSLTMATNEQFF
TGTGCCAGCAGCTTAACGATGGCCACCAATGAGCAGTTCTTC
>14|TRBV13|TRBJ1-1|-|-
CASSFGRPNTEAFF
TGTGCCAGCAGCTTCGGCAGGCCGAACACTGAAGCTTTCTTT
>13|TRBV30|TRBJ2-1|-|few
CAWTGNWGNEQFF
TGTGCCTGGACAGGGAACTGGGGGAACGAGCAGTTCTTC
>14|TRBV25-1|TRBJ1-2|-|-
CASSEYGPNYGYTF
TGTGCCAGCAGTGAATACGGTCCCAACTATGGCTACACCTTC
>15|TRBV19|TRBJ2-7|TRBD2|-
CASTRTSGRSYEQYF
TGTGCCAGTACCAGGACTAGCGGGAGAAGCTACGAGCAGTACTTC
>11|TRBV9|TRBJ2-1|-|-
CASSVEDEQFF
TGTGCCAGCAGCGTAGAAGATGAGCAGTTCTTC
>17|TRBV5-1|TRBJ2-7|TRBD1|-
CASSRNPGTGATYEQYF
TGCGCCAGCAGCAGAAACCCTGGGACAGGCGCTACCTACGAGCAGTACTTC
>13|TRBV2|TRBJ2-7|-|few
CASSRDPAYEQYF
TGTGCCAGCAGCCGGGACCCGGCCTACGAGCAGTACTTC
>15|TRBV7-2|TRBJ2-7|-|few
CASSLEPGRTYEQYF
TGTGCCAGCAGCTTAGAACCCGGCAGAACCTACGAGCAGTACTTC
>14|TRBV25-1|TRBJ2-1|-|few
CASRGVAVHGEQFF
TGTGCCAGCAGAGGGGTTGCGGTCCACGGTGAGCAGTTCTTC
>14|TRBV29-1|TRBJ2-7|TRBD1|-
CSVAPGQGPYEQYF
TGCAGCGTGGCACCGGGACAGGGTCCCTACGAGCAGTACTTC
>13|TRBV18|TRBJ2-5|-|few
CASSRGSEETQYF
TGTGCCAGCTCCCGGGGGAGCGAAGAGACCCAGTACTTC
>15|TRBV5-1|TRBJ2-5|-|-
CASSWTGPTQETQYF
TGCGCCAGCAGCTGGACGGGACCGACTCAAGAGACCCAGTACTTC
>15|TRBV28|TRBJ1-1|TRBD1|-
CASSLIDRGGSEAFF
TGTGCCAGCAGTTTAATAGACAGGGGTGGATCCGAAGCTTTCTTT
>14|TRBV25-1|TRBJ2-3|-|few
CASSDRGGTDTQYF
TGTGCCAGCAGTGATAGGGGGGGCACAGATACGCAGTATTTT
>15|TRBV30|TRBJ1-4|-|-
CAWSARFRPYEKLFF
TGTGCCTGGAGTGCAAGGTTCCGACCTTATGAAAAACTGTTTTTT